Listed below are T cell receptor beta chains from one sample, sequenced in a study of graft-versus-host responses after intestinal transplantation. The protocol was immunoSEQ multiplex PCR, while the TCRdb copy is restricted to in-frame clones and leaves out a portion. The sample yields around 31,000 clones, about 80% seen once. Antigens for these TCRs are unknown. This specimen consisted of unstimulated CD8+ T cells sorted from spleen or lymph node cells, obtained before intestinal transplant. Receptors originate from a human donor who received an intestinal transplant. CDR3s include the opening cysteine and the closing phenylalanine or tryptophan. The D gene is left open where the match is weak. A clone size is listed for some rows: how often the clone was seen (once, few, many), or a class if it is expanded.

cdr3_aa: CASSPLAGGDPEQYF
cdr3_nt: TGTGCCAGCAGCCCTTTAGCGGGAGGAGATCCCGAGCAGTACTTC
d_call: TRBD2
clone_size: -
j_call: TRBJ2-7
v_call: TRBV7-6

cdr3_aa: CASSHSAGASTDTQYF
cdr3_nt: TGTGCCAGCAGCCATTCAGCGGGGGCTAGCACAGATACGCAGTATTTT
d_call: TRBD2
clone_size: -
j_call: TRBJ2-3
v_call: TRBV4-2

cdr3_aa: CASSFLAGSDTQYF
cdr3_nt: TGCGCCAGCAGCTTTCTGGCAGGGTCGGATACGCAGTATTTT
d_call: -
clone_size: -
j_call: TRBJ2-3
v_call: TRBV5-1

cdr3_aa: CARSLEAWTSGNWDQETQYF
cdr3_nt: TGTGCCAGAAGCTTGGAGGCATGGACTAGCGGGAATTGGGACCAAGAGACCCAGTACTTC
d_call: TRBD2
clone_size: once
j_call: TRBJ2-5
v_call: TRBV5-3

cdr3_aa: CASSQGQGDMDEQFF
cdr3_nt: TGCGCCAGCAGCCAGGGACAGGGGGATATGGATGAGCAGTTCTTC
d_call: TRBD1
clone_size: -
j_call: TRBJ2-1
v_call: TRBV5-1

cdr3_aa: CASSLVSGQGEKLFF
cdr3_nt: TGTGCCAGCAGCTTAGTTTCCGGGCAGGGTGAAAAACTGTTTTTT
d_call: -
clone_size: -
j_call: TRBJ1-4
v_call: TRBV7-8

cdr3_aa: CASSFNSGINEQFF
cdr3_nt: TGTGCCAGCAGTTTTAACAGCGGGATTAATGAGCAGTTCTTC
d_call: TRBD2
clone_size: -
j_call: TRBJ2-1
v_call: TRBV27

cdr3_aa: CASSLMGLYEQYF
cdr3_nt: TGCGCCAGCAGCTTGATGGGGCTCTACGAGCAGTACTTC
d_call: -
clone_size: -
j_call: TRBJ2-7
v_call: TRBV5-1

cdr3_aa: CASSIVRRGTGELFF
cdr3_nt: TGTGCCAGTAGTATAGTAAGGAGAGGCACCGGGGAGCTGTTTTTT
d_call: -
clone_size: once
j_call: TRBJ2-2
v_call: TRBV19

cdr3_aa: CASSVVGQTTEQYF
cdr3_nt: TGTGCCAGCAGCGTAGTAGGACAGACTACCGAGCAGTACTTC
d_call: -
clone_size: -
j_call: TRBJ2-7
v_call: TRBV9

cdr3_aa: CASSLSATGRGYGYTF
cdr3_nt: TGTGCCAGCAGTTTGTCCGCTACAGGGAGGGGGTATGGCTACACCTTC
d_call: -
clone_size: -
j_call: TRBJ1-2
v_call: TRBV27

cdr3_aa: CASSPGLAGVSYNEQFF
cdr3_nt: TGTGCCAGCAGCCCAGGACTAGCGGGGGTCTCCTACAATGAGCAGTTCTTC
d_call: TRBD2
clone_size: -
j_call: TRBJ2-1
v_call: TRBV7-9

cdr3_aa: CASSPGLAGGPETQYF
cdr3_nt: TGTGCCAGCAGCCCAGGACTAGCGGGGGGGCCGGAGACCCAGTACTTC
d_call: TRBD2
clone_size: -
j_call: TRBJ2-5
v_call: TRBV7-9

cdr3_aa: CASSKGPPGQKGNEQYF
cdr3_nt: TGTGCCAGCAGCAAAGGGCCCCCGGGACAAAAGGGAAACGAGCAGTACTTC
d_call: -
clone_size: -
j_call: TRBJ2-7
v_call: TRBV21-1

cdr3_aa: CASSKGHGRGGAIDTQYF
cdr3_nt: TGTGCCAGCAGCAAAGGACATGGTCGCGGGGGGGCCATAGATACGCAGTATTTT
d_call: -
clone_size: -
j_call: TRBJ2-3
v_call: TRBV21-1

cdr3_aa: CASSGPGLAGVYNEQFF
cdr3_nt: TGTGCCAGCAGTGGCCCGGGACTAGCGGGAGTTTACAATGAGCAGTTCTTC
d_call: TRBD2
clone_size: -
j_call: TRBJ2-1
v_call: TRBV2

cdr3_aa: CASSLYMSGNTIYF
cdr3_nt: TGTGCCAGCAGCTTATACATGTCTGGAAACACCATATATTTT
d_call: -
clone_size: -
j_call: TRBJ1-3
v_call: TRBV13

cdr3_aa: CATRGLAGTGGELFF
cdr3_nt: TGTGCCACCAGAGGACTAGCGGGTACCGGCGGGGAGCTGTTTTTT
d_call: TRBD2
clone_size: once
j_call: TRBJ2-2
v_call: TRBV15

cdr3_aa: CASSPFRDSLYEQYF
cdr3_nt: TGTGCCAGCAGCCCCTTCCGGGACAGCCTCTACGAGCAGTACTTC
d_call: TRBD1
clone_size: -
j_call: TRBJ2-7
v_call: TRBV9

cdr3_aa: CASRPTSGRTGELFF
cdr3_nt: TGTGCCAGCAGACCGACTAGCGGGAGAACCGGGGAGCTGTTTTTT
d_call: TRBD2
clone_size: -
j_call: TRBJ2-2
v_call: TRBV6-1

cdr3_aa: CASSPAGVGEQYF
cdr3_nt: TGTGCCAGCTCACCGGCGGGGGTGGGCGAGCAGTACTTC
d_call: TRBD2
clone_size: -
j_call: TRBJ2-7
v_call: TRBV18

cdr3_aa: CASSLQGDTEAFF
cdr3_nt: TGTGCCAGCAGCCTACAGGGTGACACTGAAGCTTTCTTT
d_call: -
clone_size: once
j_call: TRBJ1-1
v_call: TRBV28

cdr3_aa: CASSFGGGTEAFF
cdr3_nt: TGTGCCAGCAGTTTTGGGGGGGGGACTGAAGCTTTCTTT
d_call: -
clone_size: few
j_call: TRBJ1-1
v_call: TRBV27